The 2 T cell receptor beta chains below were found in one sample sequenced in a study of T cell responses to AZD1222 COVID-19 vaccine. Sequencing used immunoSEQ multiplex PCR; TCRdb keeps in-frame clones, though not all of them. The table lists over 95,000 clones, roughly 91% of them singletons. Sequenced material: peripheral blood, taken on day 0 of AZD1222 vaccination. These receptors originate from an adult in good health.

This chain links TRBV29-1 with TRBJ1-2; D remains ambiguous. Germline loops: CDR1 SQVTM, CDR2 ANQGSEA. V lost 4 bases and J 6 bases, leaving 12 bases between the germline ends. This CDR3 is 12 amino acids long. CDR3 sequence: CSVVWGSHGYTF. The CDR3 DNA follows: TGCAGCGTTGTTTGGGGTTCCCATGGCTACACCTTC.

The CDR3 reads CATSDLSNTGELFF. The CDR3 nucleotides are TGTGCCACCAGTGATTTGAGTAACACCGGGGAGCTGTTTTTT. The V gene is TRBV24-1, the J gene TRBJ2-2, with D hard to call. CDR3 length: 14 residues. The V end was cut by 0 bases, the J end by 2 bases, with 3 bases between. Germline lookup yields CDR1 KGHDR and CDR2 SFDVKD.